The text below deals with one T cell receptor beta chain. Its antigen is currently unknown. The data belong to a study of cytomegalovirus exposure and HLA in healthy donors. Whole-study findings and limits: Previous analysis showed most TCR beta V segments were productive about 87% or about 30% of the time.

Primers: 60 Vbeta forward and 13 Jbeta reverse. Produced via immunoSEQ multiplex PCR; TCRdb's table is partial and in-frame only. The sample holds about 130,000 clones. In germline, CDR1 is SGHNT, CDR2 YYREEE (reference sequence). The trim removed 3 bases at V and 3 bases at J, leaving 18 bases unmatched. CDR3 length: 18 residues. Material: PBMCs. The chain recombines TRBV5-4 with TRBJ2-7, with 7 bases matching TRBD2. This clonotype originated in a woman in her thirties or forties in good health and CMV-seropositive. The CDR3 here is CASSYGSYRDYHIYEQYF. The CDR3 DNA reads as TGTGCCAGCAGCTACGGGAGCTACCGGGACTACCACATCTACGAGCAGTACTTC.